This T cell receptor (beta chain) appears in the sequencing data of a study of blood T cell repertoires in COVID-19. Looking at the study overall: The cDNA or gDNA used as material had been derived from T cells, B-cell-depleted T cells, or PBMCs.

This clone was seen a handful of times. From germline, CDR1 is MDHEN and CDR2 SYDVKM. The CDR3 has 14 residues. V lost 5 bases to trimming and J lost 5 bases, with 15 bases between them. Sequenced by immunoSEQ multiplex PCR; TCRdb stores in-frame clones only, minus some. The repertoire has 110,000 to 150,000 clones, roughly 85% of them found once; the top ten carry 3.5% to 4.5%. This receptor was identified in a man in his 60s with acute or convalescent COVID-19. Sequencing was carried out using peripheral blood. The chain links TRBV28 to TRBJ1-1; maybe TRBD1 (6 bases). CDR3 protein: CASSRRGLGTEAFF. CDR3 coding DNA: TGTGCCAGCAGTCGAAGGGGGTTGGGGACTGAAGCTTTCTTT.